This TCR beta chain was obtained from a study of blood T cell repertoires in COVID-19. Under the authors' procedure: Amplifying reference gene primers gave estimates of nucleated cell counts. Clones were sequenced by immunoSEQ multiplex PCR, and TCRdb holds only the in-frame ones, with some missing. The V and J calls and clone size were taken over from that table, and D and trimming were inferred from the DNA. The data hold 37,000 or so clones, with approximately 80% observed a single time. This CDR3 spans 16 amino acids. Between the trimmed V and J ends, which lost 5 bases and 0 bases, there was a span of 17 bases. Germline CDR1 reads SGHAT; CDR2 reads FQNNGV.

The V gene is TRBV11-2, the J gene TRBJ2-7; D is perhaps TRBD1 (5 bases). Sample: peripheral blood. The TCR originated in a man aged 60 to 69 with active COVID-19. DNA for the CDR3: TGTGCCAGCAGCCCAGTTAACAGGTTGAGCTCCTACGAGCAGTACTTC. Translation: CASSPVNRLSSYEQYF.